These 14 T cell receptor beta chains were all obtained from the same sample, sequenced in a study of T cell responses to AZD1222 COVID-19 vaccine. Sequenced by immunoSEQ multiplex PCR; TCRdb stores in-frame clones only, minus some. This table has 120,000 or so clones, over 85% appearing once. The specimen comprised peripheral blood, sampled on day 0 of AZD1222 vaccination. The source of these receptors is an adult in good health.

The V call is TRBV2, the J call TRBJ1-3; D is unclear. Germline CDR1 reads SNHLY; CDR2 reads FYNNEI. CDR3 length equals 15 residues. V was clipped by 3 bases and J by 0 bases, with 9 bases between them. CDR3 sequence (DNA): TGTGCCAGCAGTGATAAGGCCCCCTCTGGAAACACCATATATTTT. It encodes CASSDKAPSGNTIYF.

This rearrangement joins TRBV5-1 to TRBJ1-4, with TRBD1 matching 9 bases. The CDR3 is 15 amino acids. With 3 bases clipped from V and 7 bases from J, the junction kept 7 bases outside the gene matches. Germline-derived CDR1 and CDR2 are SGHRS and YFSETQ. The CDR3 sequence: CASSYGQGKGEKLFF. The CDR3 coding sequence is TGCGCCAGCAGCTATGGACAGGGGAAAGGTGAAAAACTGTTTTTT.

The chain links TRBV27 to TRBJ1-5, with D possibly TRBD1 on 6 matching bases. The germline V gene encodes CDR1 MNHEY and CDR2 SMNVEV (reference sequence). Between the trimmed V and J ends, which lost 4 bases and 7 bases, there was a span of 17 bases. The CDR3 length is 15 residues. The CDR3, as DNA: TGTGCCAGCAGTTCCAACAGGGAGGAGGGCCAGCCCCAGCATTTT. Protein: CASSSNREEGQPQHF.

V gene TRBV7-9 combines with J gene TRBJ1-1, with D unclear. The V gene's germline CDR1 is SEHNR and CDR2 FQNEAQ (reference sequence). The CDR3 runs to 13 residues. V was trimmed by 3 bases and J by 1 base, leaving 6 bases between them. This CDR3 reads CASSFPSNTEAFF. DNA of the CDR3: TGTGCCAGCAGCTTCCCCTCGAACACTGAAGCTTTCTTT.

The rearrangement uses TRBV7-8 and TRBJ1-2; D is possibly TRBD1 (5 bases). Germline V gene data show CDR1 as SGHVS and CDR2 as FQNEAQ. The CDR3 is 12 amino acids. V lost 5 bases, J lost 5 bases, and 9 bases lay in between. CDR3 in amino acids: CASSPQGYGYTF. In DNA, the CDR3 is TGTGCCAGCAGCCCGCAGGGTTATGGCTACACCTTC.

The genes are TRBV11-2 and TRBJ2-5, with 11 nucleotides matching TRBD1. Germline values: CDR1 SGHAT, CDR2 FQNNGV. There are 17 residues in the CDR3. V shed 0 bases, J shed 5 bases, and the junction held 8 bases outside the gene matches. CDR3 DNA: TGTGCCAGCAGCTTAGACTCCGGGACAGGGGGAGGGGAGACCCAGTACTTC. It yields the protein CASSLDSGTGGGETQYF. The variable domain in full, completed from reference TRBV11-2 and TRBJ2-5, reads EAGVAQSPRYKIIEKRQSVAFWCNPISGHATLYWYQQILGQGPKLLIQFQNNGVVDDSQLPKDRFSAERLKGVDSTLKIQPAKLEDSAVYLCASSLDSGTGGGETQYFGPGTRLLVL.

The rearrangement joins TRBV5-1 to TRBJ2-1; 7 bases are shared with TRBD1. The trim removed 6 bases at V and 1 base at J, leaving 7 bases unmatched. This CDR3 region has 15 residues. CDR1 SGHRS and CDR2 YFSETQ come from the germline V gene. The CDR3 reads CASKSTGPSYNEQFF. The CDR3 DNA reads TGCGCCAGCAAGTCGACAGGGCCTTCCTACAATGAGCAGTTCTTC.

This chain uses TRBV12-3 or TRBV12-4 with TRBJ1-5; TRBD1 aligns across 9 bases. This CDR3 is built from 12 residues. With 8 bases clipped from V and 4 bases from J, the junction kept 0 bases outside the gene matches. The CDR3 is CASGTGNQPQHF. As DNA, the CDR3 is TGTGCCAGCGGGACAGGGAATCAGCCCCAGCATTTT.

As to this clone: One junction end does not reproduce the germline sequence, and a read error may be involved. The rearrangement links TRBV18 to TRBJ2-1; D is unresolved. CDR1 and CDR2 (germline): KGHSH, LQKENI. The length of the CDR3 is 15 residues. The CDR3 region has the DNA TGTGCCAGCTCATCAAGAGATAGGGTCTACGATGAGCAGTTCTTC. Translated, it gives CASSSRDRVYDEQFF. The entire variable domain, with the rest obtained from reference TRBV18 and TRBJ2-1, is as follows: NAGVMQNPRHLVRRRGQEARLRCSPMKGHSHVYWYRQLPEEGLKFMVYLQKENIIDESGMPKERFSAEFPKEGPSILRIQQVVRGDSAAYFCASSSRDRVYDEQFFGPGTRLTVL.

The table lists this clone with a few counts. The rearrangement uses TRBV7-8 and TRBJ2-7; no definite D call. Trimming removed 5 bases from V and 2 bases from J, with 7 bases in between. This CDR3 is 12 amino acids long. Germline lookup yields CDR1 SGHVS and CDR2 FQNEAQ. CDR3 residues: CASSGDTYEQYF. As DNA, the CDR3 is TGTGCCAGCAGCGGGGATACCTACGAGCAGTACTTC.

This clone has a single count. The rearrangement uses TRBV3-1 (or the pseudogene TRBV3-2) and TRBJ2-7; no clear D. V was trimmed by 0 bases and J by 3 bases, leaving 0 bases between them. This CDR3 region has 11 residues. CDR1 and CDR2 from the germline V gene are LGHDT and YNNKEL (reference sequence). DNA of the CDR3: TGTGCCAGCAGCCAAGACTACGAGCAGTACTTC. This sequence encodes CASSQDYEQYF.

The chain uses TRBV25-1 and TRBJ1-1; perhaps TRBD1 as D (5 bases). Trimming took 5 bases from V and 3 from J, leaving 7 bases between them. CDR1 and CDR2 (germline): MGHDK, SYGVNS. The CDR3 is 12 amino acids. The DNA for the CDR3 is TGTGCCAGCAGTTGGGGGTACACTGAAGCTTTCTTT. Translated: CASSWGYTEAFF.

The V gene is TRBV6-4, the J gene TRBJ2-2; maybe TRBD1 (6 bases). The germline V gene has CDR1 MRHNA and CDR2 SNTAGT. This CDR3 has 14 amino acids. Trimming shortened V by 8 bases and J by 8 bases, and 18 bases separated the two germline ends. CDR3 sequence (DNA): TGTGCCAGCGCCGGACAGCATGGTTTTGGGGAGCTGTTTTTT. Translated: CASAGQHGFGELFF.

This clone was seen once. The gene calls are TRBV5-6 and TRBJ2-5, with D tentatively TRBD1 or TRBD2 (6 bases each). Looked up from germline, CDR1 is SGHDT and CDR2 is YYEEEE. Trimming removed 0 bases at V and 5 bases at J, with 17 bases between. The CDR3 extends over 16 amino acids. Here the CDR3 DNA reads TGTGCCAGCAGCTTGGTGGGAAGTACAGGGAGGGAGACCCAGTACTTC. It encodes CASSLVGSTGRETQYF.